This T cell receptor (beta chain) was captured by sequencing in a study of immune characterization of retroperitoneal liposarcoma. TCRdb fed the PCR reads into MiXCR, producing one record per CDR3 protein. The table lists some 10,000 distinct CDR3 sequences, 25% to 30% of them singletons. V lost 5 bases, J lost 4 bases, and 4 bases stayed unmatched. The germline gives CDR1 SGHAT, CDR2 FQNNGV. This CDR3 contains 13 residues. The receptor comes from a female donor with retroperitoneal liposarcoma. Material: tumor tissue. The V gene is TRBV11-2, the J gene TRBJ2-7; 8 nucleotides match TRBD2. CDR3 in amino acids: CASSRGGTYEQYF. The CDR3 nucleotides read TGTGCCAGCAGCCGGGGGGGCACTTACGAGCAGTACTTC.